The source of this T cell receptor beta chain is a study of blood T cell repertoires in COVID-19. Study summary: Researchers got acute and convalescent COVID-19 samples from the United States, Italy and Spain.

This clone appeared once. The length of the CDR3 is 13 residues. Germline V gene lookup returns CDR1 SGHNT and CDR2 YENEEA. The V segment lost 4 bases and the J segment 7 bases; nucleotides outside the gene matches: 1. Produced via immunoSEQ multiplex PCR; TCRdb's table is partial and in-frame only. Altogether hundreds of thousands of clones are present, 88% being singletons, with the ten largest covering around 0.92%. Enrollees, about 18 to 100 years old, lived in approximately 24 US areas. The sequencing input was PBMCs or T cells enriched from blood (not recorded which). The receptor's source is a woman aged 30 to 39 who had recovered from COVID-19. This chain uses TRBV11-3 with TRBJ1-6; TRBD1 agrees at 7 bases. In DNA form, the CDR3 reads TGTGCCAGCAGCTCACAGGGGAATTCACCCCTCCACTTT. Translation: CASSSQGNSPLHF.